This TCR beta chain was identified during a study of beta chain features in type 1 diabetes. Every isolated RNA sample was fully reverse transcribed, so sequencing captured expressed TCRB transcripts. Sequenced by immunoSEQ multiplex PCR; TCRdb stores in-frame clones only, minus some. The sample contains over 120,000 clones, 8.5% to 12% of which appear only once. The CDR3 extends over 13 amino acids. The V and J ends lost 6 bases and 8 bases, in that order; junction bases with no gene match: 7. Germline V lookup: CDR1 MNHEY, CDR2 SVGAGI. This clone has more than one count but fewer than ten. The sequencing sample was made of naive CD4+ T cells from blood. The chain recombines TRBV6-5 with TRBJ1-2, with TRBD1 matching 9 bases. The TCR sequence derives from a man younger than 35 in good health. The CDR3 loop reads CASSPQGARGYTF. The CDR3 DNA is TGTGCCAGCAGCCCACAGGGGGCGCGAGGCTACACCTTC.